Below are 15 T cell receptor beta chains sequenced from a single sample in a study of cytomegalovirus exposure and HLA in healthy donors. TCRdb's table, derived via immunoSEQ multiplex PCR, lists solely in-frame clones and lacks some. The sample consists of roughly 100,000 clones, about 85% of them appearing once. The sequencing sample was made of PBMCs. Every receptor here comes from a woman younger than 30 in good health and CMV-seropositive.

The rearrangement joins TRBV27 to TRBJ2-2; 8 nucleotides agree with TRBD1. The trim removed 5 bases at V and 2 bases at J, leaving 4 bases unmatched. CDR1 is MNHEY, CDR2 SMNVEV, per germline (reference sequence). CDR3 length equals 15 residues. CDR3 DNA sequence: TGTGCCAGCAGTCCAGGGACAGGCAACACCGGGGAGCTGTTTTTT. This sequence encodes CASSPGTGNTGELFF.

The CDR3 loop reads CASSQATGDPHEQYV. The DNA for the CDR3 is TGCGCCAGCAGCCAGGCCACAGGGGACCCTCACGAGCAGTACGTC. The rearrangement uses TRBV4-1 and TRBJ2-7; 7 bases agree with TRBD1. Trimming cost V 3 bases and J 5 bases; bases outside gene matches: 10. The CDR3 runs 15 residues. From germline, CDR1 is MGHRA and CDR2 YSYEKL.

On this clone: The same CDR3 arises from other DNA sequences in this sample as well. The chain has TRBV2 and TRBJ1-5, with a weak D call TRBD1 (5 bases). Germline loops: CDR1 SNHLY, CDR2 FYNNEI. The V and J ends lost 0 bases and 2 bases respectively, with 11 bases between them. CDR3 length: 16 amino acids. The CDR3 loop is CASSEALRGGNQPQHF. For the CDR3, the DNA is TGTGCCAGCAGTGAAGCCCTGCGGGGGGGCAATCAGCCCCAGCATTTT.

The CDR3: CASRLAGGQDTQYF. DNA of the CDR3: TGCGCCAGCCGACTAGCGGGGGGGCAAGATACGCAGTATTTT. The gene calls are TRBV10-2 and TRBJ2-3; 14 bases agree with TRBD2. Germline values: CDR1 WSHSY, CDR2 SAAADI. This CDR3 has 14 amino acids. The trim removed 8 bases at V and 5 bases at J, leaving 3 bases unmatched.

The chain carries TRBV9 and TRBJ1-2, with D uncertain. Germline V gene data show CDR1 as SGDLS and CDR2 as YYNGEE. V lost 3 bases and J 8 bases, leaving 20 bases between the germline ends. The CDR3 runs to 15 residues. CDR3 coding DNA: TGTGCCAGCAGCGCTCAAAAGGGAGCGAATATGGGCTACACCTTC. Amino acid sequence: CASSAQKGANMGYTF. The full variable domain, completed using reference TRBV9 and TRBJ1-2, is DSGVTQTPKHLITATGQRVTLRCSPRSGDLSVYWYQQSLDQGLQFLIQYYNGEERAKGNILERFSAQQFPDLHSELNLSSLELGDSALYFCASSAQKGANMGYTFGSGTRLTVV.

On this clone itself: Other DNA variants within this sample encode the same CDR3. V is TRBV18 and J is TRBJ1-5; D remains ambiguous. The CDR3 extends over 13 amino acids. The ends were cut back, 3 bases at V and 4 bases at J, with 7 bases in the middle. Per germline, CDR1 KGHSH and CDR2 LQKENI. The CDR3 spells CASSPGGNQPQHF. CDR3 nucleotide sequence: TGTGCCAGCTCACCTGGAGGAAATCAGCCCCAGCATTTT.

This chain joins TRBV9 and TRBJ2-2; possible D gene TRBD1, 8 bases. Germline CDR1 and CDR2: SGDLS and YYNGEE. This CDR3 is 15 amino acids long. Trimming removed 4 bases at V and 7 bases at J, with 17 bases between. CDR3: CASSTYRGGDGELFF. CDR3 nucleotides: TGTGCCAGCAGCACCTACAGGGGGGGGGACGGGGAGCTGTTTTTT.

The table lists this clone with a count of one. The rearrangement joins TRBV27 to TRBJ1-1; D remains ambiguous. With 3 bases removed from V and 5 bases from J, the gap between germline ends came to 16 bases. The CDR3 contains 15 residues. CDR1 is MNHEY and CDR2 is SMNVEV in the germline V gene (reference sequence). CDR3 protein: CASSLRNLRTTEAFF. The CDR3 region has the DNA TGTGCCAGCAGTTTGAGGAATCTCAGGACTACTGAAGCTTTCTTT.

A single count supports this clone. The V and J genes are TRBV7-8 and TRBJ1-2; D gene unclear. The germline V gene encodes CDR1 SGHVS and CDR2 FQNEAQ. The V end lost 5 bases, the J end lost 3 bases, and 10 bases lay between the germline ends. CDR3 length: 13 amino acids. For the CDR3, the DNA is TGTGCCAGCAGCGTCCGGGAGGACTATGGCTACACCTTC. It translates to CASSVREDYGYTF.

The rearrangement uses TRBV5-4 and TRBJ1-2; 12 bases are shared with TRBD1. The CDR3 totals 15 residues. Germline V lookup: CDR1 SGHNT, CDR2 YYREEE (reference sequence). V lost 4 bases to trimming and J lost 8 bases; unmatched junction nucleotides: 9. The CDR3 is CASSQEGTGGFGYTF. The CDR3 nucleotides read TGTGCCAGCAGCCAGGAAGGGACAGGGGGCTTCGGCTACACCTTC.

The chain links TRBV27 to TRBJ1-1; D not resolved. CDR3 length equals 15 residues. Germline V lookup: CDR1 MNHEY, CDR2 SMNVEV (reference sequence). The V end was cut by 6 bases, the J end by 0 bases, with 14 bases between. CDR3 sequence: CASSRPGILNTEAFF. For the CDR3, the DNA is TGTGCCAGCAGCCGCCCGGGGATACTGAACACTGAAGCTTTCTTT.

This clone was detected only a few times. The chain joins TRBV6-6 to TRBJ1-5; D perhaps matches TRBD1 (6 bases). Germline V gene lookup returns CDR1 MNHNY and CDR2 SVGAGI (reference sequence). The length of the CDR3 is 16 residues. Trimming removed 1 base from V and 2 bases from J, with 12 bases in between. CDR3 sequence: CASSYLGPGGNQPQHF. The DNA of the CDR3 is TGTGCCAGCAGTTACTTAGGGCCAGGGGGCAATCAGCCCCAGCATTTT.

The V call is TRBV6-5, the J call TRBJ1-3, with D perhaps TRBD1 (5 bases). CDR1 and CDR2 (germline): MNHEY, SVGAGI. The V and J ends lost 2 bases and 0 bases respectively, with 8 bases between them. This CDR3 contains 15 residues. In DNA form, the CDR3 reads TGTGCCAGCAGTTACAGGGGAAGCTCTGGAAACACCATATATTTT. Its protein product is CASSYRGSSGNTIYF.

The CDR3 nucleotides read TGCGCCAGCAGTCAGGGAAATTCCTACGAGCAGTACTTC. Translation gives CASSQGNSYEQYF. The chain employs TRBV10-2 and TRBJ2-7; a possible D gene is TRBD1 (5 bases). The CDR3 has 13 amino acids. Trimming pared 5 bases from V and 1 base from J, leaving 9 bases between. Germline CDR1 and CDR2: WSHSY and SAAADI.

The chain couples TRBV7-9 to TRBJ2-7; TRBD1 agrees at 7 bases. Germline lookup yields CDR1 SEHNR and CDR2 FQNEAQ (reference sequence). Trimming removed 5 bases from V and 6 bases from J; junction bases left unmatched: 7. The CDR3 spans 13 residues. The CDR3 spells CASSARQGGEQYF. DNA for the CDR3: TGTGCCAGCAGCGCCAGACAGGGTGGCGAGCAGTACTTC.